This TCR beta chain was observed in a study of T cells after yellow fever vaccination. Study summary: Some fractions had low cell numbers, and these were prepared with SMART-Seq v4 Ultra Low Input. Study findings and constraints: Within FACS-sorted repertoires, abundant clonotypes contaminating from the bulk population could be present.

Template-switching 5'RACE yielded the TCR cDNA; a universal primer site and UMIs were added in the process. TCRdb passed the 5' RACE reads through MiXCR, listing each CDR3 protein once. The sample lists just under 600,000 distinct CDR3 sequences; roughly 14% were seen once. Only a few counts were recorded for this clonotype. Its antigen remains unknown. The germline V gene encodes CDR1 LNHDA and CDR2 SQIVND (reference sequence). V trimming: 6 bases; J trimming: 1 base; junction bases outside the gene matches: 9. The CDR3 has 18 amino acids. This clonotype was sampled from a man aged 25 to 45 who received the YFV17D yellow fever vaccine. This specimen consisted of PBMCs, obtained on the day of the yellow fever booster vaccination. V is TRBV19 and J is TRBJ2-1, with 13 bases fitting TRBD2. The CDR3 spells CASRKLAGGLASYNEQFF. CDR3 DNA: TGTGCCAGTAGGAAACTAGCGGGAGGGCTCGCGTCCTACAATGAGCAGTTCTTC.